A single sample is the source of the 3 T cell receptor beta chains below, sequenced in a study of lymphopenia after photon versus proton radiotherapy. TCRdb's table, derived via immunoSEQ multiplex PCR, lists solely in-frame clones and lacks some. Of over 4,500 clones listed, approximately 88% are singletons. Sequences were derived from peripheral blood, sampled from a patient treated with photon-based radiotherapy. These TCRs come from a man at least 80 years old with cholangiocarcinoma.

This sequence joins TRBV7-9 and TRBJ1-3; D gene uncertain. The CDR3 has 13 amino acids. Trimming stripped 5 bases from V and 4 bases from J, with 9 bases between. CDR1 is SEHNR, CDR2 FQNEAQ, per germline (reference sequence). This CDR3 is CASSRMLGNTIYF. CDR3 nucleotides: TGTGCCAGCAGCCGTATGCTAGGAAACACCATATATTTT. The full variable domain, rest sourced from reference TRBV7-9 and TRBJ1-3, is DTGVSQNPRHKITKRGQNVTFRCDPISEHNRLYWYRQTLGQGPEFLTYFQNEAQLEKSRLLSDRFSAERPKGSFSTLEIQRTEQGDSAMYLCASSRMLGNTIYFGEGSWLTVV.

The gene calls are TRBV2 and TRBJ1-4; no clear D. This CDR3 has 11 residues. Germline V gene sequence: CDR1 SNHLY, CDR2 FYNNEI. The V and J ends lost 8 bases and 6 bases respectively, with 7 bases between them. The chain's CDR3 is CASGRDEKLFF. The CDR3 DNA sequence: TGTGCCAGCGGTCGTGATGAAAAACTGTTTTTT.

The chain employs TRBV6-4 and TRBJ1-1; 9 nucleotides line up with TRBD1. Trimming took 5 bases from V and 2 from J; bases not matched to a gene: 6. Germline CDR1 and CDR2: MRHNA and SNTAGT. The CDR3 has 15 amino acids. For the CDR3, the DNA is TGTGCCAGCAGTCATGGGACAGGGTTAAACACTGAAGCTTTCTTT. Encoded protein: CASSHGTGLNTEAFF.